A single sample is the source of the 4 T cell receptor beta chains below, sequenced in a study of T cells in Graves' hyperthyroidism and ophthalmopathy (dated by TCRdb to the late 2010s). Library prep was done by multiplex PCR. These reads were obtained on an Illumina HiSeq 2000. Amplification of TCR beta CDR3 regions was carried out from RNA transcripts. A first-round RT-PCR of the TCR CDR3 used the HTBI primer set with the Qiagen OneStep RT-PCR kit. TCRdb reran the public reads through fastp at Q25 and MiXCR, keeping productive beta chains. CDR3 protein sequences are deduplicated, and each keeps its most common genes and DNA. This sample lists about 760,000 distinct CDR3 sequences; roughly a third were detected once. The biggest ten clones account for approximately 31% of the sample. Input material: blood. All receptors derive from a woman aged 40 to 50 with Graves' hyperthyroidism.

The rearrangement uses TRBV7-9 and TRBJ2-2; maybe TRBD1 (6 bases). In germline, CDR1 is SEHNR, CDR2 FQNEAQ (reference sequence). The CDR3 length is 15 residues. V lost 4 bases and J 5 bases, leaving 14 bases between the germline ends. The CDR3 region has the DNA TGTGCCAGCAGCTCGGACAGCCGGGTGACCGGGGAGCTGTTTTTT. Its protein is CASSSDSRVTGELFF.

Comment on this clonotype: The DNA is omitted, as the CDR3 cannot be located on it reliably, and the CDR3 follows TCRdb's listing. This chain joins TRBV2 and TRBJ1-2; TRBD1 is taken as the D call from the table, unchecked against the DNA. From its first to its last residue, the CDR3 has 15 amino acids. Germline-derived CDR1 and CDR2 are SNHLY and FYNNEI. The CDR3 loop reads CVSIAGASWNYGCTF.

This clonotype was observed a few times. At one of its ends the junction is not consistent with the germline gene, which may arise from a read error. This rearrangement joins TRBV13 to TRBJ1-1; TRBD1 is a possible D gene (5 bases). This CDR3 comprises 16 residues. Germline lookup yields CDR1 PRHDT and CDR2 FYEKMQ (reference sequence). The CDR3 sequence is CASSQVLVRAGAEAFF. CDR3 sequence (DNA): TGCGCCAGCAGCCAAGTACTGGTGAGGGCGGGGGCTGAAGCTTTCTTT.

The chain links TRBV10-3 to TRBJ1-2; no reliable D call. Germline CDR1 ENHRY, CDR2 SYGVKD. The V end lost 2 bases, the J end lost 5 bases, and 15 bases lay between the germline ends. CDR3 length: 15 amino acids. CDR3 sequence: CAISEPLSPDYGYTF. The DNA of the CDR3 is TGTGCCATCAGTGAGCCGTTATCCCCAGATTATGGCTACACCTTC.